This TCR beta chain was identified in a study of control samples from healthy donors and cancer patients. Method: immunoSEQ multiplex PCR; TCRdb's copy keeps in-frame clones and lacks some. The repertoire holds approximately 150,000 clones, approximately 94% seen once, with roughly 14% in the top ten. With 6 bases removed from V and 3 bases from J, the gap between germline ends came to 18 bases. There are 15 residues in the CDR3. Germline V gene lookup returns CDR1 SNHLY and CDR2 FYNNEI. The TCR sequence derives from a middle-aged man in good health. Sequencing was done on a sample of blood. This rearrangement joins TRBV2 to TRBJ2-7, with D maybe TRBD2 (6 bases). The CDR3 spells CASSSTGTEFYEQYF. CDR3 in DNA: TGTGCCAGCAGCTCTACCGGGACTGAATTCTACGAGCAGTACTTC.